What follows are 19 T cell receptor beta chains derived from one specimen sequenced in a study of spatial heterogeneity in lung cancer. Regarding time point: sample taken at primary tumor resection. Study findings and constraints: One measure, the expanded intratumoral alpha and beta TCR count, tracked tumor mutation counts.

These receptors' targets are unknown. TCRdb re-called the 5' RACE reads through MiXCR, storing one row per CDR3 protein. The table lists about 13,000 distinct CDR3 sequences, approximately 4.6% of them singletons. The sample in question was lung tumor tissue, obtained at surgery. These receptor sequences come from a male donor with early-stage non-small cell lung cancer.

This clonotype is judged medium-sized (0.01 to 0.1%). This beta chain appears as a stray read in a library generated for alpha chains; its size is not informative. CDR3 nucleotides: TGCAGTGCTAGATTGGGGGGGCGCTCCTACGAGCAGTACTTC. It encodes CSARLGGRSYEQYF. The gene calls are TRBV20-1 and TRBJ2-7; a weak D match, TRBD2 (7 bases). The CDR3 consists of 14 residues. V lost 2 bases and J 0 bases, leaving 11 bases between the germline ends. Germline assignment: CDR1 DFQATT and CDR2 SNEGSKA (reference sequence).

About this clonotype itself: A library prepared for alpha chains yielded this beta chain as an off-target read; its size is of little meaning. The rearrangement joins TRBV4-3 to TRBJ2-2; 10 bases match TRBD2. Trimming took 2 bases from V and 7 from J; bases not matched to a gene: 16. Germline CDR1 is LGHNA and CDR2 is YSLEER. The CDR3 has 19 amino acids. The CDR3: CASSQKASGGALRVGELFF. Here the CDR3 DNA reads TGCGCCAGCAGCCAAAAGGCGAGCGGGGGGGCCTTACGGGTCGGGGAGCTGTTTTTT.

By sample share, this clonotype is medium-sized. Because the library targeted alpha chains, this beta chain is an off-target read whose size means little. The CDR3 sequence: CSARDFRGGEETQYF. CDR3 DNA: TGCAGTGCTAGAGATTTCCGGGGAGGGGAAGAGACCCAGTACTTC. The chain combines TRBV20-1 with TRBJ2-5; 7 bases line up with TRBD2. The length of the CDR3 is 15 residues. The germline V gene has CDR1 DFQATT and CDR2 SNEGSKA (reference sequence). J was trimmed by 3 bases and V by 0 bases; bases with no gene match: 7.

By sample fraction, this clonotype is medium-sized. Within a library made for alpha chains, this beta chain is off target, and its count is uninformative. J is TRBJ1-5 and V is TRBV15; possibly TRBD1 for D (5 bases). V was shortened by 0 bases and J by 4 bases, with 10 bases between the two germline ends. Germline V lookup: CDR1 LNHNV, CDR2 YYDKDF (reference sequence). This CDR3 contains 15 residues. CDR3 DNA: TGTGCCACCAGCAGAGATTGGGGACCGAATCAGCCCCAGCATTTT. Protein product: CATSRDWGPNQPQHF.

This clonotype was found many times. This beta chain is an off-target read within a library intended for alpha chains, so its frequency means little. The chain has TRBV20-1 and TRBJ1-5; no reliable D call. The length of the CDR3 is 14 residues. V was clipped by 2 bases and J by 6 bases, with 14 bases between them. CDR1 is DFQATT and CDR2 is SNEGSKA in the germline V gene (reference sequence). The CDR3: CSARYGRTVQPQHF. The DNA for the CDR3 is TGCAGTGCTAGATATGGACGGACCGTTCAGCCCCAGCATTTT.

There are many counts of this clonotype. Being off target in a library aimed at alpha chains, this beta chain has a size of little meaning. The chain has TRBV7-2 and TRBJ2-7; unclear D gene. V shed 1 base and J shed 3 bases, with 10 bases lying between them. This CDR3 comprises 14 residues. Germline V gene lookup returns CDR1 SGHTA and CDR2 FQGNSA. DNA for the CDR3: TGTGCCAGCAGCTTAGACGGCATCTACTACGAGCAGTACTTC. Residues: CASSLDGIYYEQYF.

This clonotype was observed at least ten times. For a library built for alpha chains, this beta chain is a stray read; little rests on its size. The chain couples TRBV10-3 to TRBJ1-2; the D is unclear. Trimming cost V 8 bases and J 0 bases, with 10 bases left between them. From germline, CDR1 is ENHRY and CDR2 SYGVKD. The CDR3 runs 13 residues. The CDR3 DNA reads TGTGCCATCCGGCCAGCAACTAACTATGGCTACACCTTC. This gives the protein CAIRPATNYGYTF.

This clonotype was counted at least ten times. The library was built for alpha chains, so this beta chain is an off-target read and its size means little. The chain uses TRBV6-6 and TRBJ1-6; 7 nucleotides match TRBD1. J lost 5 bases, V lost 0 bases, and 4 bases had no gene match. Germline CDR1 reads MNHNY; CDR2 reads SVGAGI (reference sequence). The CDR3 consists of 16 residues. The CDR3 DNA follows: TGTGCCAGCAGTTACTCCGGGACAGCAAATAATTCACCCCTCCACTTT. Its translation is CASSYSGTANNSPLHF.

On this clonotype itself: The library was designed around alpha chains, so this beta chain is a stray read whose abundance carries little weight. The J gene is TRBJ1-2, the V gene TRBV7-2; a possible D gene is TRBD1 (6 bases). CDR1 and CDR2 from the germline V gene are SGHTA and FQGNSA. Trimming removed 5 bases from V and 2 bases from J, with 12 bases in between. The CDR3 covers 14 residues. The CDR3: CASSNRRGNYGYTF. The CDR3 DNA is TGTGCCAGCAGCAATCGGAGGGGGAACTATGGCTACACCTTC.

The table lists this clonotype with many counts. This beta chain is an off-target read within a library intended for alpha chains, so its frequency means little. The chain combines TRBV5-1 with TRBJ2-3; TRBD1 is a possible D gene (6 bases). The CDR3 runs 15 residues. The V and J ends lost 4 bases and 2 bases respectively, with 14 bases between them. Per the germline V gene, CDR1 is SGHRS and CDR2 is YFSETQ. The CDR3: CASSRGSRYTDTQYF. Here the CDR3 DNA reads TGCGCCAGCAGCAGGGGGTCCCGCTACACAGATACGCAGTATTTT.

This clonotype is judged medium-sized. In a library made to pick up alpha chains, this beta chain is a stray read with a size that means little. This chain links TRBV20-1 with TRBJ1-3; maybe TRBD1 (5 bases). Trimming took off 0 bases at V and 3 bases at J, with 9 bases between the two ends. This CDR3 is 14 amino acids long. CDR1 is DFQATT, CDR2 SNEGSKA, per germline (reference sequence). CDR3 sequence: CSARDQGVGNTIYF. The DNA for the CDR3 is TGCAGTGCTAGAGATCAAGGGGTTGGAAACACCATATATTTT.

This clonotype was counted ten times or more. This beta chain lies outside the target of a library built for alpha chains; its clone size means little. The CDR3 nucleotides are TGTGCCAGCAGCTCGCAAGAGACCCAGTACTTC. Translating it yields CASSSQETQYF. The genes are TRBV7-8 and TRBJ2-5; D remains unclear. Between the trimmed V and J ends, which lost 4 bases and 2 bases, there was a span of 2 bases. Germline lookup yields CDR1 SGHVS and CDR2 FQNEAQ. The CDR3 totals 11 residues.

This clonotype was detected many times. Found in a library prepared for alpha chains, this beta chain is an off-target read, and its abundance has little meaning. CDR3 region: CATRQGEYYGYTF. CDR3 nucleotides: TGTGCCACCAGACAGGGGGAATACTATGGCTACACCTTC. The gene calls are TRBV2 and TRBJ1-2, with TRBD1 identical over 9 bases. Germline CDR1 reads SNHLY; CDR2 reads FYNNEI. V was clipped by 10 bases and J by 3 bases; unmatched bases: 6. The CDR3 is 13 residues long.

By share, this clonotype ranks as large. Little can be read into the size of this beta chain, an off-target read in a library designed for alpha chains. V is TRBV7-2 and J is TRBJ2-1; TRBD1 agrees at 9 bases. Germline CDR1 and CDR2: SGHTA and FQGNSA. V dropped 4 bases and J dropped 3; count of bases not matched to a gene: 4. There are 15 residues in the CDR3. The CDR3 reads CASSYRTGDYNEQFF. The CDR3 bases are TGTGCCAGCAGCTACCGGACAGGGGACTACAATGAGCAGTTCTTC.

As for this clonotype: Being one base from a much bigger clone, this may be a read error. This beta chain is a stray sequence in a library constructed for alpha chains; its clone size is not meaningful. The chain carries TRBV7-9 and TRBJ1-6; no clear D gene. The CDR3 covers 11 residues. Germline loops: CDR1 SEHNR, CDR2 FQNEAQ (reference sequence). V lost 10 bases and J 8 bases, leaving 9 bases between the germline ends. CDR3 amino acids: CAIAGDSPLHF. The CDR3 DNA follows: TGTGCCATCGCGGGCGATTCACCCCTCCACTTT. Full variable domain (missing parts from reference TRBV7-9 and TRBJ1-6): DTGVSQNPRHKITKRGQNVTFRCDPISEHNRLYWYRQTLGQGPEFLTYFQNEAQLEKSRLLSDRFSAERPKGSFSTLEIQRTEQGDSAMYLCAIAGDSPLHFGNGTRLTVT.

This clonotype was counted ten times or more. This beta chain represents an off-target read in a library built for alpha chains; its size is of limited meaning. The chain is built from TRBV20-1 and TRBJ1-1; D might be TRBD1 (6 bases). CDR1 is DFQATT, CDR2 SNEGSKA, per germline (reference sequence). The CDR3 has 14 residues. Trimming cost V 1 base and J 4 bases, with 13 bases left between them. The CDR3: CSARVTTGGTEAFF. DNA for the CDR3: TGCAGTGCTAGAGTAACGACAGGTGGCACTGAAGCTTTCTTT.

This clonotype was observed at least ten times. This beta chain came through as a stray read in a library set up for alpha chains, and its size says little. The CDR3 sequence: CASSFQNYEQYF. The CDR3 nucleotides read TGTGCCAGCAGTTTTCAAAACTACGAGCAGTACTTC. The J gene is TRBJ2-7, the V gene TRBV28, with no clear D. With 3 bases removed from V and 3 bases from J, the gap between germline ends came to 6 bases. The length of the CDR3 is 12 residues. Germline values: CDR1 MDHEN, CDR2 SYDVKM. The full variable domain, its missing parts supplied by reference TRBV28 and TRBJ2-7, is DVKVTQSSRYLVKRTGEKVFLECVQDMDHENMFWYRQDPGLGLRLIYFSYDVKMKEKGDIPEGYSVSREKKERFSLILESASTNQTSMYLCASSFQNYEQYFGPGTRLTVT.

This clonotype occurred many times. Since the library was made to target alpha chains, this beta chain is a stray read and its abundance is not meaningful. The chain joins TRBV14 to TRBJ2-1; D unresolved. V was pared by 4 bases and J by 14 bases, with 15 bases between. The V gene's germline CDR1 is SGHDN and CDR2 FVKESK. The CDR3 spans 12 residues. The CDR3 DNA is TGTGCCAGCAGCCGGGAATTATTTGATAAGTTCTTC. It is translated as CASSRELFDKFF.

This clonotype appeared many times. Being off target in a library aimed at alpha chains, this beta chain has a size of little meaning. The chain is built from TRBV7-9 and TRBJ2-5; D is ambiguous. This CDR3 spans 15 amino acids. Germline CDR1 reads SEHNR; CDR2 reads FQNEAQ (reference sequence). V was trimmed by 0 bases and J by 1 base, leaving 9 bases between them. DNA of the CDR3: TGTGCCAGCAGCTTAGCCCCCCTCAGCCAAGAGACCCAGTACTTC. As protein: CASSLAPLSQETQYF. Drawing the rest from reference TRBV7-9 and TRBJ2-5, the complete variable domain is DTGVSQNPRHKITKRGQNVTFRCDPISEHNRLYWYRQTLGQGPEFLTYFQNEAQLEKSRLLSDRFSAERPKGSFSTLEIQRTEQGDSAMYLCASSLAPLSQETQYFGPGTRLLVL.